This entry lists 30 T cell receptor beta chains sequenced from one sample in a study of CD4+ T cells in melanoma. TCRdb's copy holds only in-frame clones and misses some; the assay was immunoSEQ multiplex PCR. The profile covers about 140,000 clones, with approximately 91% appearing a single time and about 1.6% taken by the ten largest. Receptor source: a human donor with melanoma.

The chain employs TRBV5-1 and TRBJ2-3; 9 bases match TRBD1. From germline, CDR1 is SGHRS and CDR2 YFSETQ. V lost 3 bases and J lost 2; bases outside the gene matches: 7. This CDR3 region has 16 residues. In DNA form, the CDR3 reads TGCGCCAGCAGCTCGGGGACAGGGCTCTACACAGATACGCAGTATTTT. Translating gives CASSSGTGLYTDTQYF.

This chain's CDR3 is CASSGQDRGRRYNYGYTF. The CDR3 coding sequence is TGTGCCAGCAGTGGACAAGACAGGGGACGAAGGTATAACTATGGCTACACCTTC. This chain links TRBV6-1 with TRBJ1-2, with TRBD1 matching over 8 bases. V shed 4 bases, J shed 1 base, and the junction held 14 bases outside the gene matches. Germline V gene lookup returns CDR1 MNHNS and CDR2 SASEGT. This CDR3 has 18 amino acids.

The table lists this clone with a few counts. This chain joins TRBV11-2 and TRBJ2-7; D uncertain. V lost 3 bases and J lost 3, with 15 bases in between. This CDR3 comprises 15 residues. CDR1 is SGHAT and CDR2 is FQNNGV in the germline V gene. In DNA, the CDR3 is TGTGCCAGCAGCTTCCCTTCCGGGCGTATCTACGAGCAGTACTTC. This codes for CASSFPSGRIYEQYF.

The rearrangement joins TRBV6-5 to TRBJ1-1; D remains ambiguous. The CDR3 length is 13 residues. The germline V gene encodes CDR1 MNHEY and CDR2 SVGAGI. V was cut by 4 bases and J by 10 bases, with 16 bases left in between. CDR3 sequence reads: CASSSLGGVGAFF. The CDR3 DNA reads TGTGCCAGCAGTTCCCTCGGCGGGGTTGGAGCTTTCTTT.

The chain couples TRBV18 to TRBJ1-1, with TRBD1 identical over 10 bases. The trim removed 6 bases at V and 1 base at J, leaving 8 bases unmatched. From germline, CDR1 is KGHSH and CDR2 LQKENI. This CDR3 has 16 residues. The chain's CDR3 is CASSQLRDRGNTEAFF. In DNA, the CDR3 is TGTGCCAGCTCCCAGCTAAGGGACAGGGGGAACACTGAAGCTTTCTTT.

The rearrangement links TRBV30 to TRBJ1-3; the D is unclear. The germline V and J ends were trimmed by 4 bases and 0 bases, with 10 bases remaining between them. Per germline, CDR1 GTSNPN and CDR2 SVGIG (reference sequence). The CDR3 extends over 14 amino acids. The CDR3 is CAWIATNSGNTIYF. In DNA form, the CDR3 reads TGTGCCTGGATCGCTACGAACTCTGGAAACACCATATATTTT. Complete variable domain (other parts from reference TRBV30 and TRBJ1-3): SQTIHQWPATLVQPVGSPLSLECTVEGTSNPNLYWYRQAAGRGLQLLFYSVGIGQISSEVPQNLSASRPQDRQFILSSKKLLLSDSGFYLCAWIATNSGNTIYFGEGSWLTVV.

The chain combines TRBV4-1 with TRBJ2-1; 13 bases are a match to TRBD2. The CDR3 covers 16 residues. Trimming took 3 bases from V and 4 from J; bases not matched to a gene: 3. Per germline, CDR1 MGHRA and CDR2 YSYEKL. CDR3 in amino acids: CASSQTGLAGYNEQFF. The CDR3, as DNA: TGCGCCAGCAGCCAGACGGGACTAGCGGGGTACAATGAGCAGTTCTTC.

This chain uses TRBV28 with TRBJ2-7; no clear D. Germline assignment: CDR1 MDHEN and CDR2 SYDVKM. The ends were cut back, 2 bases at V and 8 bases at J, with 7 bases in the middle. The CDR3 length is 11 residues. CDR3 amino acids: CASSLVGKQYF. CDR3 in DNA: TGTGCCAGCAGTTTAGTAGGGAAGCAGTACTTC. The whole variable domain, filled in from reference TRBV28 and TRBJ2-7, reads DVKVTQSSRYLVKRTGEKVFLECVQDMDHENMFWYRQDPGLGLRLIYFSYDVKMKEKGDIPEGYSVSREKKERFSLILESASTNQTSMYLCASSLVGKQYFGPGTRLTVT.

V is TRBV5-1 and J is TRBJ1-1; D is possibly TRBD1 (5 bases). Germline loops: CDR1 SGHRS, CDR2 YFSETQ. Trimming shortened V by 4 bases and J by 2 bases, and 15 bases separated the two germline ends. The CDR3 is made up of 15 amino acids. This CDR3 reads CASSREGLRNTEAFF. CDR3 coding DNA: TGCGCCAGCAGCCGGGAGGGACTGAGAAACACTGAAGCTTTCTTT.

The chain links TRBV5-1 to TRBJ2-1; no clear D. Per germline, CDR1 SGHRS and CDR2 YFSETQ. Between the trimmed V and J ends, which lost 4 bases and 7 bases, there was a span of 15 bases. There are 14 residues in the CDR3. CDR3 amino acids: CASSPIPRKNEQFF. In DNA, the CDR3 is TGCGCCAGCAGCCCTATCCCCAGGAAGAATGAGCAGTTCTTC.

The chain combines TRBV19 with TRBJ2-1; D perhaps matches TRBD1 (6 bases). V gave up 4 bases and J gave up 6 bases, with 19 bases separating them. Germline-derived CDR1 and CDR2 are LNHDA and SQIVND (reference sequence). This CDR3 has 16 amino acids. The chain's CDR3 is CASSTFGTSGINEQFF. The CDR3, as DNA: TGTGCCAGTAGTACTTTCGGGACATCGGGGATCAATGAGCAGTTCTTC.

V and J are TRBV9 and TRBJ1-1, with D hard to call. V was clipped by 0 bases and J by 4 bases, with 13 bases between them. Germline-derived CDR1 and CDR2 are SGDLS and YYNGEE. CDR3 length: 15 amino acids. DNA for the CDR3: TGTGCCAGCAGCGTAGTTAGCAGATACGGCACTGAAGCTTTCTTT. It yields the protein CASSVVSRYGTEAFF.

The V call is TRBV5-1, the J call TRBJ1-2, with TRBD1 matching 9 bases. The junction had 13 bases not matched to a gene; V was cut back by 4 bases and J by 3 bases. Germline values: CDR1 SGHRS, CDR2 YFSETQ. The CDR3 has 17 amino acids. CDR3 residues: CASSITTGGRGDYGYTF. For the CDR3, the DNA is TGCGCCAGCAGCATAACGACAGGGGGTCGGGGCGACTATGGCTACACCTTC.

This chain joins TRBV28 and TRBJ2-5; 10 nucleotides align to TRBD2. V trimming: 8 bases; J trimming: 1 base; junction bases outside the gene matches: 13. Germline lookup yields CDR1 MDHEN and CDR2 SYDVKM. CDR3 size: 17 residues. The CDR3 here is CASPQSGGAACQETQYF. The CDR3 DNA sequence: TGTGCCAGCCCCCAGAGCGGGGGGGCCGCTTGCCAAGAGACCCAGTACTTC.

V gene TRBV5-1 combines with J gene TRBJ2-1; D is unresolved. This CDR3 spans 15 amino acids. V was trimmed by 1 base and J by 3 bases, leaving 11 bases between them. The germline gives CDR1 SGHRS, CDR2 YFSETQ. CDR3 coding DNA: TGCGCCAGCAGCTTGAGTGGGAATAACTACAATGAGCAGTTCTTC. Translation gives CASSLSGNNYNEQFF.

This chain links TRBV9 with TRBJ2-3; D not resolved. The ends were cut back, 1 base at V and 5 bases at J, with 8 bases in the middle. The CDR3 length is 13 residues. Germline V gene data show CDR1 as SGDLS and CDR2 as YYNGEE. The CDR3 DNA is TGTGCCAGCAGCGTAAATACAGTAGATACGCAGTATTTT. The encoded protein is CASSVNTVDTQYF.

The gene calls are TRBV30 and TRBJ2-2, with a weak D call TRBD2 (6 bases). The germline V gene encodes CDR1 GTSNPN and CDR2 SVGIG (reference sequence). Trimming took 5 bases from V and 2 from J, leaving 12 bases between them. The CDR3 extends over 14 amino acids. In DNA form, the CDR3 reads TGTGCCTGGGGAGGGCAGCCAAACACCGGGGAGCTGTTTTTT. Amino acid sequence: CAWGGQPNTGELFF.

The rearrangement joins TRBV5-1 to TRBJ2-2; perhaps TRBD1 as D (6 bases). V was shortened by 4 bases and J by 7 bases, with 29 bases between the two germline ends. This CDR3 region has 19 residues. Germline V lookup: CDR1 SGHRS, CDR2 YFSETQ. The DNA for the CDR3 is TGCGCCAGCAGCCCCGCCCCTACAGGGATGGGGTCTAAGAACGGGGAGCTGTTTTTT. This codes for CASSPAPTGMGSKNGELFF.

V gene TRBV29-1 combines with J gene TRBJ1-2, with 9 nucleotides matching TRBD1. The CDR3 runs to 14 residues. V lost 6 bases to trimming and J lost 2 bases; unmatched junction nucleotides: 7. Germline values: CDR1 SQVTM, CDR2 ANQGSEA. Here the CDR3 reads CSVSPGQGNYGYTF. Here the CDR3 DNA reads TGCAGCGTCTCACCAGGACAGGGGAACTATGGCTACACCTTC.

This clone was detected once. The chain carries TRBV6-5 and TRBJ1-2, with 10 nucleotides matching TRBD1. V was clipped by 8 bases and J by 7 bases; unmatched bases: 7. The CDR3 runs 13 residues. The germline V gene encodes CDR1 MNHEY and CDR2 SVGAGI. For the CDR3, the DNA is TGTGCCAGCGGAGACAGGGGGCGCTTTGGCTACACCTTC. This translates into CASGDRGRFGYTF.

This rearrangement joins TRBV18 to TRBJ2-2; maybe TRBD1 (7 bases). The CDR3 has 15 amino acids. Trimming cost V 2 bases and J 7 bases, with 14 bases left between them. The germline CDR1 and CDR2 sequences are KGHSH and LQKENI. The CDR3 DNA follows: TGTGCCAGCTCACCAGCAGGGGGGCTCGTCGGGGAGCTGTTTTTT. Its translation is CASSPAGGLVGELFF.

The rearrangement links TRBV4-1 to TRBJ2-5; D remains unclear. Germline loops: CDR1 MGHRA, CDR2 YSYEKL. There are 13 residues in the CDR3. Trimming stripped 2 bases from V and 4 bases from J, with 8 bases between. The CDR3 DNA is TGCGCCAGCAGCCAAATCCTCCGAGAGACCCAGTACTTC. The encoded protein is CASSQILRETQYF.

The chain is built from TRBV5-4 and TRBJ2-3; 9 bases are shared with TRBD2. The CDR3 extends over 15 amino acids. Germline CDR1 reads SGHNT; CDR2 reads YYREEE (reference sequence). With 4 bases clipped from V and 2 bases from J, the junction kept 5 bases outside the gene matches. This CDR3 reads CASSLTSGFTDTQYF. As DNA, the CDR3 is TGTGCCAGCAGCCTCACTAGCGGGTTCACAGATACGCAGTATTTT.

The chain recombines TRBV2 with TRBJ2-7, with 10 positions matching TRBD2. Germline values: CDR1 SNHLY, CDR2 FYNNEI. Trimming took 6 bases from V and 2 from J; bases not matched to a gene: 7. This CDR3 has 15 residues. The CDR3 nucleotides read TGTGCCAGCAGAGCACTAGCGGGGTTGGCCTACGAGCAGTACTTC. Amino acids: CASRALAGLAYEQYF.

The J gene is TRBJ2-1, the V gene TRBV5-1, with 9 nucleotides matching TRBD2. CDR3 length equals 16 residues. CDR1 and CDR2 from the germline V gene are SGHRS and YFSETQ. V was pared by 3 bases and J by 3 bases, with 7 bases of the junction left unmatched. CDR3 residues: CASSSPNSGGYNEQFF. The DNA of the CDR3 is TGCGCCAGCAGCTCTCCCAATAGCGGGGGCTACAATGAGCAGTTCTTC.

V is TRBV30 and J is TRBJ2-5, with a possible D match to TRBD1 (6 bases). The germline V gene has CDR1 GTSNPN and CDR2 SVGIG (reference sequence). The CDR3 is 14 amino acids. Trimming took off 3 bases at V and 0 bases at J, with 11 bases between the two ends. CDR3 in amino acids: CAWSRGWDQETQYF. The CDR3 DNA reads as TGTGCCTGGAGCAGGGGATGGGACCAAGAGACCCAGTACTTC.

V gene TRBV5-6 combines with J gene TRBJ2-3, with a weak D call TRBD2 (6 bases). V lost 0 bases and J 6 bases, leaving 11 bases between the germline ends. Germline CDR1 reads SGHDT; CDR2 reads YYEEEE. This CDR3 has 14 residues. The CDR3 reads CASSLEGGADTQYF. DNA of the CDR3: TGTGCCAGCAGCTTGGAAGGCGGGGCTGATACGCAGTATTTT.

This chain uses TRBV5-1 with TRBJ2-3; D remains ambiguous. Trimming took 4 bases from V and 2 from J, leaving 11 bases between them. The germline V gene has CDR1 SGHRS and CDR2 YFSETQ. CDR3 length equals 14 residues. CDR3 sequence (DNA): TGCGCCAGCAGCGAAGTACGCTACACAGATACGCAGTATTTT. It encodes CASSEVRYTDTQYF.

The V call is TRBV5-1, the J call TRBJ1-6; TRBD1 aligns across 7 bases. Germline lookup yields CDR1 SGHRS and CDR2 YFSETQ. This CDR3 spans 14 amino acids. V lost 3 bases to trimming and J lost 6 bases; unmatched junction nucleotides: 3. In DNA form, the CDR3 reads TGCGCCAGCAGCTCGGGACAGTCTAATTCACCCCTCCACTTT. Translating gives CASSSGQSNSPLHF.

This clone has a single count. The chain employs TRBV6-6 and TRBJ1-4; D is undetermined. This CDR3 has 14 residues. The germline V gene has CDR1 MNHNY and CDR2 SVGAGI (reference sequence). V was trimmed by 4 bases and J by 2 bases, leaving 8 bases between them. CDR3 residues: CASSSGSTNEKLFF. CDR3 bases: TGTGCCAGCAGTTCCGGGTCTACTAATGAAAAACTGTTTTTT.